This T cell receptor beta chain is drawn from a study of blood T cells in healthy people across ages. Using a J-beta primer mix together with a sample-barcoded 5' primer, a second PCR was run for about 7 to 12 cycles. Each sample yielded at least 3 million CDR3-containing paired-end reads. MiXCR, run by TCRdb on the 5' RACE reads, gives a single entry per CDR3 protein. This table holds 1,500,000 or so distinct CDR3 sequences, approximately 39% found once. With 1 base removed from V and 10 bases from J, the gap between germline ends came to 18 bases. Germline assignment: CDR1 MGHRA and CDR2 YSYEKL. The CDR3 consists of 15 residues.

This sequence originates from a young woman in good health. This chain links TRBV4-1 with TRBJ2-3, with D perhaps matching TRBD1 (7 bases). The specimen was blood. CDR3 sequence: CASSQGVEGALAQYF. The CDR3 DNA is TGCGCCAGCAGCCAAGGGGTGGAGGGGGCGTTGGCGCAGTATTTT.